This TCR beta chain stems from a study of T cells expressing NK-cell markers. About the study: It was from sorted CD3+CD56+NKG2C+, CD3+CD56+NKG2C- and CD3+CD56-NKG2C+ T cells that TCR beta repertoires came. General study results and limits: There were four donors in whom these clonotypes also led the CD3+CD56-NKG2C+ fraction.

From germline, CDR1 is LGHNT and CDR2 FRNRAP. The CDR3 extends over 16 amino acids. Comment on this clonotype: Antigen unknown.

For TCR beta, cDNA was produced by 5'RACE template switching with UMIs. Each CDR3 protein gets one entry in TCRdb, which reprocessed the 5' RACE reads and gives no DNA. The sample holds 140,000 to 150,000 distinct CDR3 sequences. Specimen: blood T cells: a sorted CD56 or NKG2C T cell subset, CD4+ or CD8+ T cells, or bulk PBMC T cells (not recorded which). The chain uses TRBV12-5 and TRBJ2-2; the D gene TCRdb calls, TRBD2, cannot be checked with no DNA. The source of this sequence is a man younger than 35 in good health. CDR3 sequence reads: CASGPRGRENTGELFF.